These 29 T cell receptor beta chains share one sample of origin, sequenced in a study of blood T cell repertoires in COVID-19. Generated by immunoSEQ multiplex PCR, the TCRdb table keeps only in-frame clones and is missing some. The profile shows roughly 200,000 clones, approximately 86% of them singletons. Sequenced sample: peripheral blood. All receptors come from a woman aged 45-65 years with COVID-19, enrolled during active disease.

The rearrangement joins TRBV27 to TRBJ1-2; TRBD1 agrees at 7 bases. CDR3 length: 13 residues. Germline trimming cut 5 bases from V and 7 bases from J; bases unmatched to any gene: 7. The V gene's germline CDR1 is MNHEY and CDR2 SMNVEV (reference sequence). CDR3 protein: CASSDAYRGGYTF. As DNA, the CDR3 is TGTGCCAGCAGTGACGCGTACAGGGGTGGCTACACCTTC.

The V gene is TRBV19, the J gene TRBJ1-1, with D unresolved. Germline V gene lookup returns CDR1 LNHDA and CDR2 SQIVND (reference sequence). This CDR3 is built from 13 residues. V was cut by 2 bases and J by 0 bases, with 4 bases left in between. CDR3: CASSISLNTEAFF. The CDR3 DNA follows: TGTGCCAGTAGTATAAGCCTGAACACTGAAGCTTTCTTT.

This chain uses TRBV19 with TRBJ1-6; TRBD1 might be the D (6 bases). The V end lost 4 bases, the J end lost 9 bases, and 10 bases lay between the germline ends. Germline CDR1 LNHDA, CDR2 SQIVND (reference sequence). The CDR3 runs to 13 residues. CDR3 nucleotide sequence: TGTGCCAGTAGTACGACAGGTTCTTCACCCCTCCACTTT. Its protein is CASSTTGSSPLHF.

V and J are TRBV5-6 and TRBJ1-1; D may be TRBD1 (5 bases). The CDR3 is 12 residues long. The V gene's germline CDR1 is SGHDT and CDR2 YYEEEE. Deletions cut 4 bases from V and 7 bases from J, with 11 bases between. CDR3 coding DNA: TGTGCCAGCAGCCTAACAGGTCTTGAAGCTTTCTTT. Protein: CASSLTGLEAFF. The entire variable domain, with the rest obtained from reference TRBV5-6 and TRBJ1-1, is as follows: DAGVTQSPTHLIKTRGQQVTLRCSPKSGHDTVSWYQQALGQGPQFIFQYYEEEERQRGNFPDRFSGHQFPNYSSELNVNALLLGDSALYLCASSLTGLEAFFGQGTRLTVV.

The gene calls are TRBV6-2 or TRBV6-3 and TRBJ1-1; TRBD1 matches at 8 bases. Trimming removed 6 bases from V and 5 bases from J; junction bases left unmatched: 14. Germline lookup yields CDR1 MNHEY and CDR2 SVGEGT. The CDR3 runs to 16 residues. CDR3 protein: CASSILGYTGGTEAFF. CDR3 DNA: TGTGCCAGCAGCATTTTAGGGTATACAGGGGGAACTGAAGCTTTCTTT.

The rearrangement joins TRBV18 to TRBJ1-2; D gene ambiguous. CDR1 is KGHSH and CDR2 is LQKENI in the germline V gene. CDR3 length: 18 residues. Trimming pared 3 bases from V and 3 bases from J, leaving 23 bases between. DNA of the CDR3: TGTGCCAGCTCACCGGCGGTCCCATCTGGATCCATAGACTATGGCTACACCTTC. This encodes CASSPAVPSGSIDYGYTF. Combining the CDR3 with reference TRBV18 and TRBJ1-2 gives the whole variable domain NAGVMQNPRHLVRRRGQEARLRCSPMKGHSHVYWYRQLPEEGLKFMVYLQKENIIDESGMPKERFSAEFPKEGPSILRIQQVVRGDSAAYFCASSPAVPSGSIDYGYTFGSGTRLTVV.

The chain combines TRBV12-5 with TRBJ2-1; 11 bases are shared with TRBD2. Losses at the gene ends were 7 bases for V and 1 base for J; bases not matched to a gene: 12. The CDR3 contains 18 residues. Germline V gene lookup returns CDR1 LGHNT and CDR2 FRNRAP. Here the CDR3 reads CASVLALAGGSSYNEQFF. The CDR3 region has the DNA TGTGCTAGTGTTCTGGCCCTAGCGGGGGGATCGTCCTACAATGAGCAGTTCTTC.

CDR3 nucleotide sequence: TGTGCCATCAGTGAGGGACAGGGGACCTATGGCTACACCTTC. It codes for CAISEGQGTYGYTF. The rearrangement links TRBV10-3 to TRBJ1-2; 9 bases line up with TRBD1. This CDR3 is built from 14 residues. V shed 2 bases, J shed 4 bases, and the junction held 2 bases outside the gene matches. Germline V gives CDR1 ENHRY, CDR2 SYGVKD.

This sequence joins TRBV15 and TRBJ1-1; D remains ambiguous. This CDR3 is 14 amino acids long. Germline V lookup: CDR1 LNHNV, CDR2 YYDKDF (reference sequence). V was trimmed by 0 bases and J by 2 bases, leaving 7 bases between them. The CDR3 DNA reads TGTGCCACCAGCAGAGATACAGCTAACACTGAAGCTTTCTTT. It is translated as CATSRDTANTEAFF.

CDR3 sequence: CASSLDRGKTQYF. Written as DNA, the CDR3 is TGTGCCAGCAGCCTCGACCGAGGAAAGACCCAGTACTTC. V gene TRBV5-8 combines with J gene TRBJ2-5; D unclear. From germline, CDR1 is SGHTS and CDR2 YDEGEE. Trimming cost V 4 bases and J 6 bases, with 13 bases left between them. The CDR3 is 13 residues long.

The chain is built from TRBV12-5 and TRBJ1-2; no definite D call. The germline V and J ends were trimmed by 5 bases and 5 bases, with 12 bases remaining between them. This CDR3 has 13 residues. From germline, CDR1 is LGHNT and CDR2 FRNRAP. CDR3 residues: CASGPRSSYGYTF. As DNA, the CDR3 is TGTGCTAGTGGTCCGCGGTCCTCTTATGGCTACACCTTC.

The chain is built from TRBV6-5 and TRBJ2-4; weak D call: TRBD2 (5 bases). Germline values: CDR1 MNHEY, CDR2 SVGAGI. The CDR3 length is 13 residues. V lost 5 bases and J 4 bases, leaving 9 bases between the germline ends. The CDR3 sequence: CASSSGLKNIQYF. The DNA of the CDR3 is TGTGCCAGCAGTAGTGGACTGAAAAACATTCAGTACTTC.

This chain uses TRBV7-2 with TRBJ1-3; D is unresolved. The CDR3 loop spans 16 amino acids. Trimming stripped 2 bases from V and 0 bases from J, with 11 bases between. The germline CDR1 and CDR2 sequences are SGHTA and FQGNSA. The CDR3 nucleotides read TGTGCCAGCAGCTTAAGACAAAGAATCTCTGGAAACACCATATATTTT. This encodes CASSLRQRISGNTIYF.

The J gene is TRBJ1-2, the V gene TRBV19, with 7 nucleotides matching TRBD1. With 5 bases clipped from V and 2 bases from J, the junction kept 8 bases outside the gene matches. Per the germline V gene, CDR1 is LNHDA and CDR2 is SQIVND (reference sequence). This CDR3 region has 15 residues. CDR3 residues: CASSDGTVGNYGYTF. As DNA, the CDR3 is TGTGCCAGTAGTGACGGGACAGTGGGCAACTATGGCTACACCTTC.

The rearrangement joins TRBV9 to TRBJ1-2; D gene unclear. The CDR3 length is 15 residues. Germline CDR1 is SGDLS and CDR2 is YYNGEE. V gave up 4 bases and J gave up 8 bases, with 21 bases separating them. CDR3 in DNA: TGTGCCAGCAGCCCCCAATTCAGGTACCCTATGGGCTACACCTTC. Its protein product is CASSPQFRYPMGYTF.

The rearrangement uses TRBV11-3 and TRBJ1-2; D perhaps matches TRBD1 (6 bases). Trimming took off 4 bases at V and 5 bases at J, with 14 bases between the two ends. This CDR3 is 14 amino acids long. Germline V gene sequence: CDR1 SGHNT, CDR2 YENEEA. This CDR3 is CASSSDRRGYGYTF. The CDR3 DNA sequence: TGTGCCAGCAGCTCAGACAGGCGAGGGTATGGCTACACCTTC.

The rearrangement links TRBV18 to TRBJ2-1, with D possibly being TRBD2 (6 bases). V was clipped by 2 bases and J by 9 bases, with 17 bases between them. The CDR3 totals 15 residues. Germline loops: CDR1 KGHSH, CDR2 LQKENI. The CDR3 loop is CASSPMAGGLPEQFF. CDR3 nucleotides: TGTGCCAGCTCACCAATGGCTGGAGGGTTACCTGAGCAGTTCTTC.

CDR3 in amino acids: CAISDRTGGNRPTNTGELFF. CDR3 nucleotide sequence: TGTGCCATCAGTGATAGAACGGGGGGGAATCGACCCACGAACACCGGGGAGCTGTTTTTT. This sequence joins TRBV10-3 and TRBJ2-2, with 8 bases aligning to TRBD2. V lost 3 bases, J lost 0 bases, and 15 bases stayed unmatched. Looked up from germline, CDR1 is ENHRY and CDR2 is SYGVKD. The CDR3 extends over 20 amino acids.

The gene calls are TRBV2 and TRBJ2-7; 8 positions match TRBD1. This CDR3 region has 14 residues. Germline V gene sequence: CDR1 SNHLY, CDR2 FYNNEI. The J segment lost 4 bases and the V segment lost 8 bases, leaving 10 bases of the junction unmatched. The CDR3: CASLPDRAFYEQYV. The CDR3 DNA reads TGTGCCAGCCTCCCGGACAGGGCATTTTACGAGCAGTACGTC.

This rearrangement joins TRBV11-2 to TRBJ1-1; maybe TRBD1 (5 bases). This CDR3 has 13 amino acids. V lost 2 bases and J lost 3, with 7 bases in between. Germline-derived CDR1 and CDR2 are SGHAT and FQNNGV. The CDR3 DNA sequence: TGTGCCAGCAGCTTAAGGGGTTACACTGAAGCTTTCTTT. It codes for CASSLRGYTEAFF.

This chain uses TRBV7-3 with TRBJ1-6, with D maybe TRBD1 (6 bases). This CDR3 comprises 13 residues. V was shortened by 3 bases and J by 7 bases, with 7 bases between the two germline ends. Germline CDR1 SGHTA, CDR2 FQGTGA. Here the CDR3 DNA reads TGTGCCAGCAGCTTCGACAGGAATTCACCCCTCCACTTT. Translated, it gives CASSFDRNSPLHF.

This clone was detected only a few times. V usage is TRBV28 and J usage is TRBJ1-5; 7 positions agree with TRBD1. The junction had 8 bases not matched to a gene; V was cut back by 2 bases and J by 7 bases. The length of the CDR3 is 15 residues. Germline V CDR1 and CDR2: MDHEN, SYDVKM. CDR3 bases: TGTGCCAGCAGTTTAGGGAACAGGGGACGACAGCCCCAGCATTTT. Translation gives CASSLGNRGRQPQHF.

The chain carries TRBV19 and TRBJ1-2; D not certain. Germline V gene lookup returns CDR1 LNHDA and CDR2 SQIVND (reference sequence). The CDR3 totals 15 residues. V was trimmed by 5 bases and J by 4 bases, leaving 17 bases between them. This chain's CDR3 is CASSSNWGDLYGYTF. Written as DNA, the CDR3 is TGTGCCAGTAGTTCAAATTGGGGAGATCTCTATGGCTACACCTTC.

V usage is TRBV5-6 and J usage is TRBJ2-7; D is perhaps TRBD1 (5 bases). The CDR3 totals 14 residues. V was clipped by 3 bases and J by 6 bases, with 16 bases between them. Germline loops: CDR1 SGHDT, CDR2 YYEEEE. CDR3 sequence: CASSSLRAPSEQYV. DNA for the CDR3: TGTGCCAGCAGCTCCCTCAGGGCGCCCTCCGAGCAGTACGTC.

The genes are TRBV5-4 and TRBJ1-3; D perhaps matches TRBD1 (5 bases). V was clipped by 7 bases and J by 2 bases, with 19 bases between them. The CDR3 is 16 residues long. Germline V gene data show CDR1 as SGHNT and CDR2 as YYREEE (reference sequence). The chain's CDR3 is CASGQGGVLAGNTIYF. Written as DNA, the CDR3 is TGTGCCAGCGGCCAGGGAGGGGTGCTGGCTGGAAACACCATATATTTT.

V gene TRBV15 combines with J gene TRBJ1-2; a possible D gene is TRBD1 (5 bases). This CDR3 spans 14 amino acids. V was clipped by 5 bases and J by 4 bases, with 14 bases between them. Germline CDR1 is LNHNV and CDR2 is YYDKDF (reference sequence). The chain's CDR3 is CATSPGGFVYGYTF. Written as DNA, the CDR3 is TGTGCCACCAGCCCCGGGGGGTTCGTCTATGGCTACACCTTC.

The genes are TRBV6-5 and TRBJ2-3, with TRBD1 as a possible D gene (6 bases). Germline V CDR1 and CDR2: MNHEY, SVGAGI. The CDR3 loop spans 14 amino acids. V was cut by 8 bases and J by 6 bases, with 18 bases left in between. CDR3 loop: CASGGTSAWDTQYF. CDR3 in DNA: TGTGCCAGCGGGGGCACGTCCGCCTGGGATACGCAGTATTTT.

This clone was counted between two and nine times. The genes are TRBV30 and TRBJ1-5; D is unclear. The CDR3 is made up of 16 amino acids. Germline loops: CDR1 GTSNPN, CDR2 SVGIG (reference sequence). V was pared by 0 bases and J by 2 bases, with 14 bases between. The CDR3: CAWSVRLASGNQPQHF. CDR3 bases: TGTGCCTGGAGTGTCAGGCTGGCGAGTGGCAATCAGCCCCAGCATTTT.

The chain has TRBV29-1 and TRBJ2-2, with 8 bases matching TRBD1. Looked up from germline, CDR1 is SQVTM and CDR2 is ANQGSEA. The CDR3 extends over 14 amino acids. With V trimmed by 6 bases and J by 5 bases, 8 bases remained unmatched. CDR3 sequence: CSVRTGGGTGELFF. The CDR3 DNA reads TGCAGCGTGAGAACAGGGGGAGGAACCGGGGAGCTGTTTTTT.